The 10 T cell receptor beta chains listed next were all sequenced from one sample in a study of T cell repertoires in ileal Crohn's disease. TCRdb's table, derived via immunoSEQ multiplex PCR, lists solely in-frame clones and lacks some. The sample contains about 13,000 clones, about three quarters of which appear only once. The sequencing input was ileal tissue. The receptor set was obtained from an adult with Crohn's disease.

The genes are TRBV5-1 and TRBJ1-5; the D gene is possibly TRBD1 (6 bases). V gave up 2 bases and J gave up 6 bases, with 12 bases separating them. CDR1 SGHRS and CDR2 YFSETQ come from the germline V gene. The CDR3 consists of 14 residues. In DNA form, the CDR3 reads TGCGCCAGCAGCTTCCTTGGGGGCGGTCAGCCCCAGCATTTT. This translates into CASSFLGGGQPQHF.

CDR3 residues: CASSGSGGYSNQPQHF. The CDR3, as DNA: TGTGCCAGCAGTGGTTCAGGGGGCTATAGCAATCAGCCCCAGCATTTT. This chain uses TRBV2 with TRBJ1-5; 8 bases are shared with TRBD1. V trimming: 4 bases; J trimming: 0 bases; junction bases outside the gene matches: 5. This CDR3 is built from 16 residues. Germline CDR1 reads SNHLY; CDR2 reads FYNNEI.

The chain couples TRBV28 to TRBJ2-7; D not resolved. Trimming pared 5 bases from V and 2 bases from J, leaving 10 bases between. The CDR3 is 13 amino acids. Germline-derived CDR1 and CDR2 are MDHEN and SYDVKM. The CDR3 protein is CASSSLTPYEQYF. In nucleotides, the CDR3 is TGTGCCAGCAGTAGCCTTACCCCCTACGAGCAGTACTTC.

A few counts support this clone. The chain uses TRBV19 and TRBJ2-1, with 8 bases matching TRBD1. This CDR3 region has 13 residues. CDR1 is LNHDA and CDR2 is SQIVND in the germline V gene (reference sequence). Unmatched junction bases numbered 2, after V lost 4 bases and J lost 6 bases. This CDR3 reads CASSNGQGNEQFF. The CDR3 region has the DNA TGTGCCAGTAGTAATGGACAGGGCAATGAGCAGTTCTTC.

This chain links TRBV11-2 with TRBJ2-7; tentative D call: TRBD2 (6 bases). Trimming cost V 5 bases and J 6 bases, with 17 bases left between them. This CDR3 spans 14 amino acids. The germline V gene has CDR1 SGHAT and CDR2 FQNNGV. The CDR3, as DNA: TGTGCCAGCAGCCTCACGCGGGGAGCAAGCGAGCAGTACTTC. Protein product: CASSLTRGASEQYF.

The rearrangement uses TRBV11-3 and TRBJ2-3; D unresolved. The germline gives CDR1 SGHNT, CDR2 YENEEA. Trimming left V 4 bases short and J 3 bases short, with 8 bases between. This CDR3 has 13 residues. CDR3 in amino acids: CASSSRITDTQYF. Here the CDR3 DNA reads TGTGCCAGCAGCTCCAGGATTACAGATACGCAGTATTTT.

The J gene is TRBJ2-7, the V gene TRBV5-4; D is uncertain. CDR1 SGHNT and CDR2 YYREEE come from the germline V gene (reference sequence). The CDR3 is 13 residues long. V lost 7 bases to trimming and J lost 6 bases, with 17 bases between them. The CDR3 DNA follows: TGTGCCAGCGGGCCCAGTATGGTCCCCGAGCAGTACTTC. Translating gives CASGPSMVPEQYF.

The V call is TRBV5-1, the J call TRBJ2-1; perhaps TRBD1 as D (5 bases). The CDR3 runs 15 residues. V was pared by 4 bases and J by 0 bases, with 11 bases between. Germline V CDR1 and CDR2: SGHRS, YFSETQ. The CDR3 loop is CASSPGHSSYNEQFF. In DNA, the CDR3 is TGCGCCAGCAGCCCAGGGCACAGCTCCTACAATGAGCAGTTCTTC.

The chain has TRBV18 and TRBJ1-5; D is possibly TRBD1 (6 bases). Trimming took off 6 bases at V and 2 bases at J, with 20 bases between the two ends. This CDR3 has 17 amino acids. CDR1 KGHSH and CDR2 LQKENI come from the germline V gene. The chain's CDR3 is CASSSSTGNLGNQPQHF. The DNA for the CDR3 is TGTGCCAGCTCTTCCTCGACAGGTAATCTTGGCAATCAGCCCCAGCATTTT. The variable domain in full, with the rest retrieved from reference TRBV18 and TRBJ1-5, is NAGVMQNPRHLVRRRGQEARLRCSPMKGHSHVYWYRQLPEEGLKFMVYLQKENIIDESGMPKERFSAEFPKEGPSILRIQQVVRGDSAAYFCASSSSTGNLGNQPQHFGDGTRLSIL.

This chain uses TRBV9 with TRBJ2-1; D is perhaps TRBD2 (6 bases). Germline CDR1 SGDLS, CDR2 YYNGEE. The CDR3 is 16 residues long. V was shortened by 2 bases and J by 4 bases, with 16 bases between the two germline ends. The CDR3 DNA is TGTGCCAGCAGCGTCCTGGGACTTACCCAGTACAATGAGCAGTTCTTC. Translating it yields CASSVLGLTQYNEQFF. The full variable domain, with the rest looked up from reference TRBV9 and TRBJ2-1, is DSGVTQTPKHLITATGQRVTLRCSPRSGDLSVYWYQQSLDQGLQFLIQYYNGEERAKGNILERFSAQQFPDLHSELNLSSLELGDSALYFCASSVLGLTQYNEQFFGPGTRLTVL.